This TCR beta chain was found in a study of T cell repertoires in cytomegalovirus infection. CDR3 size: 11 residues. Trimming pared 6 bases from V and 6 bases from J, leaving 8 bases between. Germline assignment: CDR1 MGHRA and CDR2 YSYEKL. This clonotype appeared a few times. The antigen remains undetermined. A single record per CDR3 protein comes from TCRdb applying MiXCR to the reads. Here the sample spans hundreds of thousands of distinct CDR3 sequences, approximately 33% being singletons. The V call is TRBV4-1, the J call TRBJ1-1; D unclear. This receptor was obtained from a human donor in good health (CMV status not recorded). Some clones in this sample may be carry-over from other donors' samples. The sequencing used cultured PBMCs, collected from culture after CMV antigen stimulation. The CDR3 DNA sequence: TGCGCCAGCAGTATAGGGCCTGAAGCTTTCTTT. Protein: CASSIGPEAFF.